This T cell receptor (beta chain) came from a study of blood T cell repertoires in COVID-19. Study background: Nucleic acid was either cDNA or gDNA, and it came from T cells, B-cell-depleted T cells, or PBMCs.

In germline, CDR1 is MNHNY, CDR2 SVGAGI (reference sequence). The CDR3 runs to 16 residues. V shed 0 bases and J 0 bases; nucleotides not matched to a gene: 4. Libraries were prepared by immunoSEQ multiplex PCR; TCRdb keeps only in-frame clonotypes and omits some of them. The sample has some 96,000 clones, 85% to 90% seen once. The clonotype originates from a human donor in a cohort sampled during active COVID-19. The sequencing input was peripheral blood. The chain has TRBV6-6 and TRBJ2-7; 8 bases agree with TRBD1. CDR3: CASSYSSGTGSYEQYF. The CDR3 DNA reads as TGTGCCAGCAGTTACTCGTCCGGGACAGGCTCCTACGAGCAGTACTTC.